These T cell receptor beta chains were read from a single sample in a study of blood T cell repertoires in COVID-19. Here immunoSEQ multiplex PCR was the method, and the copy in TCRdb shows in-frame clones only, minus some. The table includes over 200,000 clones, 92% detected once. Sequencing input: peripheral blood. These receptors all stem from a man under 40 with acute or convalescent COVID-19. CDR3s include the opening cysteine and the closing phenylalanine or tryptophan. A D gene is named only where the DNA matches it firmly. Expanded clones are given a class, and other clones once, few, many or no size at all.

TRBJ2-7 once 13 TRBV7-2 TRBD1 CASSLVSRGEQYF TGTGCCAGCAGCTTAGTATCCAGGGGGGAGCAGTACTTC
TRBJ2-7 - 15 TRBV7-8 TRBD1 CASSLGQGAAIEQYF TGTGCCAGCAGCTTAGGGCAGGGGGCCGCAATCGAGCAGTACTTC
TRBJ2-1 - 15 TRBV7-9 TRBD1 CASSLGGTAYNEQFF TGTGCCAGCAGCTTGGGTGGGACAGCCTACAATGAGCAGTTCTTC
TRBJ1-4 - 16 TRBV5-1 TRBD1 CASSLPTGATNEKLFF TGCGCCAGCAGCTTACCAACAGGGGCAACTAATGAAAAACTGTTTTTT
TRBJ2-7 once 12 TRBV30 TRBD1 CAFSRGHYEQYF TGTGCCTTCAGCAGGGGGCACTACGAGCAGTACTTC
TRBJ2-5 once 14 TRBV7-9 - CASSLMGNTETQYF TGTGCCAGCAGCTTAATGGGCAATACGGAGACCCAGTACTTC
TRBJ1-1 - 14 TRBV25-1 - CASTRPGVEGEAFF TGTGCCAGCACCCGACCGGGGGTAGAAGGTGAAGCTTTCTTT
TRBJ2-1 - 15 TRBV7-3 TRBD2 CASSSGLAGVKEQFF TGTGCCAGCAGCTCTGGACTAGCGGGGGTTAAAGAGCAGTTCTTC
TRBJ1-5 - 13 TRBV5-1 - CASSLTGNQPQHF TGCGCCAGCAGCTTGACAGGTAATCAGCCCCAGCATTTT
TRBJ2-3 - 14 TRBV28 TRBD2 CASSTGLATDTQYF TGTGCCAGCAGCACGGGACTAGCGACAGATACGCAGTATTTT
TRBJ1-6 few 14 TRBV2 TRBD1 CASSGGTALIPLHF TGTGCCAGCAGTGGGGGGACAGCACTTATCCCCCTCCACTTT
TRBJ2-7 - 14 TRBV27 - CASSTWDTLGEQYF TGTGCCAGCTCCACCTGGGACACCCTTGGGGAGCAGTACTTC
TRBJ2-7 - 15 TRBV5-4 TRBD2 CASSLGLAGPYEQYF TGTGCCAGCAGCTTGGGACTAGCGGGGCCCTACGAGCAGTACTTC
TRBJ2-1 - 11 TRBV12-3/TRBV12-4 TRBD1 CASSSHRGQFF TGTGCCAGCAGCTCCCACAGGGGGCAGTTCTTC
TRBJ2-5 - 18 TRBV5-8 TRBD1 CASSLMQGALSYQETQYF TGTGCCAGCAGCTTGATGCAGGGGGCCCTTTCCTACCAAGAGACCCAGTACTTC
TRBJ1-5 - 16 TRBV5-6 TRBD1 CASSLWGTGGSQPQHF TGTGCCAGCAGCTTGTGGGGGACAGGGGGCTCTCAGCCCCAGCATTTT
TRBJ2-3 - 11 TRBV20-1 - CSARKGPTQYF TGCAGTGCTCGCAAGGGGCCTACGCAGTATTTT
TRBJ1-1 - 14 TRBV7-8 - CASSPKTGNTEAFF TGTGCCAGCAGCCCGAAGACAGGGAACACTGAAGCTTTCTTT
TRBJ2-3 - 14 TRBV11-3 TRBD1 CASRSRQGEDTQYF TGTGCCAGCAGATCTAGACAGGGGGAAGATACGCAGTATTTT
TRBJ1-1 - 14 TRBV5-1 TRBD1 CASSTGVPNTEAFF TGCGCCAGCAGCACAGGGGTCCCGAACACTGAAGCTTTCTTT
TRBJ2-1 - 16 TRBV2 TRBD1 CASSELGTGLYNEQFF TGTGCCAGCAGTGAATTAGGGACAGGGCTCTACAATGAGCAGTTCTTC
TRBJ1-6 - 13 TRBV30 - CAFCLDSLSPLHF TGTGCCTTTTGCCTGGACAGCCTTTCACCCCTCCACTTT